This T cell receptor (beta chain) was sequenced for a study of T cells in Graves' hyperthyroidism and ophthalmopathy. Findings and limits, study-wide: Most thyroid-expanded clonotypes above 0.001 were also found in blood.

This clonotype came up many times. Antigen specificity is unknown. CDR3 length: 13 amino acids. Trimming removed 5 bases at V and 1 base at J, with 8 bases between. Germline V gene lookup returns CDR1 SGHNT and CDR2 YENEEA. Amplified regions were TCR beta CDR3 sequences from RNA transcripts. The primer set for the first-round RT-PCR of the TCR CDR3 was HTBI. TCRdb used MiXCR to reprocess the multiplex PCR reads, holding one entry per CDR3 protein. The sample lists about 420,000 distinct CDR3 sequences, 15% to 18% occurring once. The chain employs TRBV11-3 and TRBJ1-1; no clear D gene. The sequence derives from a woman in her late teens or twenties with Graves' hyperthyroidism. Sequenced sample: blood. CDR3 nucleotide sequence: TGTGCCAGCAGCCTACACGGGAACACTGAAGCTTTCTTT. Residues: CASSLHGNTEAFF.